Only one count was recorded for the clone carrying this T cell receptor beta chain. Germline assignment: CDR1 MGHRA and CDR2 YSYEKL. V lost 0 bases to trimming and J lost 4 bases; unmatched junction nucleotides: 10. This CDR3 has 18 residues. These data are taken from a study of shared T cell receptors in the human thymus. Sequencing used immunoSEQ multiplex PCR; TCRdb keeps in-frame clones, though not all of them. The sample includes 640,000 or so clones, over 75% of them seen just once. This sample also appeared in a second study, on human thymus T cells. That investigation notes: Resected material from corrective heart surgery provided the thymus tissue analysed. Thymic and blood repertoires appeared to show biased V and J gene usage. Related studies noted strongly shared thymic repertoires across unrelated people.

The chain couples TRBV4-1 to TRBJ2-2; the match to TRBD2 covers 8 bases. The sequencing input was thymocytes. The clonotype originates from a boy under two years old with a congenital heart defect. This chain's CDR3 is CASSQESQREWGTGELFF. CDR3 coding DNA: TGCGCCAGCAGCCAAGAGTCCCAGCGGGAGTGGGGCACCGGGGAGCTGTTTTTT.